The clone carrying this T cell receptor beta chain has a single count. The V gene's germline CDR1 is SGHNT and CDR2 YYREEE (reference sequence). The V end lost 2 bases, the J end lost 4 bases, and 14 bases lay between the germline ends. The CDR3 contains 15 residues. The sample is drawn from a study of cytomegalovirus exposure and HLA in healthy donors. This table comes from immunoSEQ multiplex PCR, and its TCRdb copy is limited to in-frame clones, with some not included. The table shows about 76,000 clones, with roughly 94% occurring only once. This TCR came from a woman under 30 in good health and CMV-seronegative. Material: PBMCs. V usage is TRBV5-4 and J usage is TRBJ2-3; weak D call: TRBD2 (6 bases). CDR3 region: CASSFALASSDTQYF. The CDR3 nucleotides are TGTGCCAGCAGCTTCGCACTAGCTTCCTCAGATACGCAGTATTTT. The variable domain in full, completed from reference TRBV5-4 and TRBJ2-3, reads ETGVTQSPTHLIKTRGQQVTLRCSSQSGHNTVSWYQQALGQGPQFIFQYYREEENGRGNFPPRFSGLQFPNYSSELNVNALELDDSALYLCASSFALASSDTQYFGPGTRLTVL.